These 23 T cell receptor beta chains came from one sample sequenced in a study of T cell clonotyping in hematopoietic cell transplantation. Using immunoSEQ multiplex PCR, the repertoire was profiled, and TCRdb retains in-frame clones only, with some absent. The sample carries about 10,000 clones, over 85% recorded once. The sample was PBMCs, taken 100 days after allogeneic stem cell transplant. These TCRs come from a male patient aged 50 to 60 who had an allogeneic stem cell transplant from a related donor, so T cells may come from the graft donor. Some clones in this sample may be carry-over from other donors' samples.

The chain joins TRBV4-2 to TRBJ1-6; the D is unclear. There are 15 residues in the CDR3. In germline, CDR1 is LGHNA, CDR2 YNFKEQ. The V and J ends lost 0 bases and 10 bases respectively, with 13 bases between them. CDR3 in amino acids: CASSQDIAGVSPLHF. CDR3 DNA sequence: TGTGCCAGCAGCCAAGATATAGCGGGCGTCTCACCCCTCCACTTT.

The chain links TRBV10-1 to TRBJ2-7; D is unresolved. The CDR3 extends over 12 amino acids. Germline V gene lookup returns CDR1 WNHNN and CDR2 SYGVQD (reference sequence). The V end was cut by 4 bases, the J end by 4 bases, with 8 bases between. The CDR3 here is CASSASTYEQYF. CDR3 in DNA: TGCGCCAGCAGTGCGTCGACTTACGAGCAGTACTTC.

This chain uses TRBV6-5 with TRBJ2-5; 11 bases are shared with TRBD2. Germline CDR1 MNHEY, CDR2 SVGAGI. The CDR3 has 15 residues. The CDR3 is CASTGLAGNQETQYF. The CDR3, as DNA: TGTGCTTCGACTGGACTAGCGGGTAACCAAGAGACCCAGTACTTC.

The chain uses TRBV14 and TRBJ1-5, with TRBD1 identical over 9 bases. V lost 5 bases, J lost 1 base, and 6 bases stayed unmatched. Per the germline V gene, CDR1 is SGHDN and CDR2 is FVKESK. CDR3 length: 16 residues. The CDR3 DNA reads TGTGCCAGCAGCGATACAGGGGGCAAGAGCAATCAGCCCCAGCATTTT. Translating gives CASSDTGGKSNQPQHF.

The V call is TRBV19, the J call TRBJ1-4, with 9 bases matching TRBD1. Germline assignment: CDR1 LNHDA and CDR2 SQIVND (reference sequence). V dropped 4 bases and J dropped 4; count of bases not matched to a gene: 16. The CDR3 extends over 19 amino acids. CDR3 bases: TGTGCCAGTAGTAAAGGGACAGGGAGATTCTTCACCGATAATGAAAAACTGTTTTTT. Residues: CASSKGTGRFFTDNEKLFF. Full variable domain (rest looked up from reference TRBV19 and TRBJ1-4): DGGITQSPKYLFRKEGQNVTLSCEQNLNHDAMYWYRQDPGQGLRLIYYSQIVNDFQKGDIAEGYSVSREKKESFPLTVTSAQKNPTAFYLCASSKGTGRFFTDNEKLFFGSGTQLSVL.

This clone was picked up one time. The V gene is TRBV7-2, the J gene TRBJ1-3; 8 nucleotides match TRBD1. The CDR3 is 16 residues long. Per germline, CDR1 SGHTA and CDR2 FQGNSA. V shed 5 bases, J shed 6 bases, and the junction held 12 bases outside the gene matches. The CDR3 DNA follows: TGTGCCAGCAGCCCCACCCGTCCAGGGGGCCAAAACACCATATATTTT. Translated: CASSPTRPGGQNTIYF. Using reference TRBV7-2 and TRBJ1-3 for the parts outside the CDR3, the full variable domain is GAGVSQSPSNKVTEKGKDVELRCDPISGHTALYWYRQSLGQGLEFLIYFQGNSAPDKSGLPSDRFSAERTGGSVSTLTIQRTQQEDSAVYLCASSPTRPGGQNTIYFGEGSWLTVV.

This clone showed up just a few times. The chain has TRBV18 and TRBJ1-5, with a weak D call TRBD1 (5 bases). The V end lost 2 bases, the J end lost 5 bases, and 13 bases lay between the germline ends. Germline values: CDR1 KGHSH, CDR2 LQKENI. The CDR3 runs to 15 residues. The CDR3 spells CASSPGAGKDQPQHF. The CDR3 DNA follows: TGTGCCAGCTCACCAGGCGCAGGGAAGGATCAGCCCCAGCATTTT.

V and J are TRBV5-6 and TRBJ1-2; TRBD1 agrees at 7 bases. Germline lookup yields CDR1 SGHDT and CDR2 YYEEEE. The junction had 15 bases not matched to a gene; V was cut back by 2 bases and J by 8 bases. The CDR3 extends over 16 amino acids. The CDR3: CASSLGQVRGLSGYTF. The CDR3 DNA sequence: TGTGCCAGCAGCTTAGGACAGGTTCGGGGTTTGTCCGGCTACACCTTC.

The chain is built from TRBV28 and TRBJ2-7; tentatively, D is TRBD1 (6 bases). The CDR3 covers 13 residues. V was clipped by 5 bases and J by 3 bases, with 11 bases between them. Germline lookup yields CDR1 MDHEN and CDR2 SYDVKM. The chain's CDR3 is CASSPRTDYEQYF. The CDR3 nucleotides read TGTGCCAGCAGTCCCCGGACAGACTACGAGCAGTACTTC.

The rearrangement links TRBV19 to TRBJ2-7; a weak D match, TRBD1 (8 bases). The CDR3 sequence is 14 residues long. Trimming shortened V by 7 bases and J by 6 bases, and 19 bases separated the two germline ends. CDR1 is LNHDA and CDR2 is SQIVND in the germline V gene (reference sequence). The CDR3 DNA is TGTGCCAGTACCCCGACAGGGGAGGGAGGCGAGCAGTACTTC. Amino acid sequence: CASTPTGEGGEQYF. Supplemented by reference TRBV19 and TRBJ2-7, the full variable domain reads DGGITQSPKYLFRKEGQNVTLSCEQNLNHDAMYWYRQDPGQGLRLIYYSQIVNDFQKGDIAEGYSVSREKKESFPLTVTSAQKNPTAFYLCASTPTGEGGEQYFGPGTRLTVT.

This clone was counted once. CDR3 sequence: CAWNPGSGNTIYF. The CDR3 DNA follows: TGTGCCTGGAATCCTGGGTCTGGAAACACCATATATTTT. V and J are TRBV30 and TRBJ1-3; D gene unclear. The ends were cut back, 4 bases at V and 1 base at J, with 8 bases in the middle. Per germline, CDR1 GTSNPN and CDR2 SVGIG (reference sequence). The CDR3 is made up of 13 amino acids.

DNA of the CDR3: TGTGCCAGCAGCTCCTATAACACAGGGGAAACCGGGGAGCTGTTTTTT. Protein product: CASSSYNTGETGELFF. This rearrangement joins TRBV11-1 to TRBJ2-2; 7 bases fit TRBD1. The CDR3 totals 16 residues. Germline CDR1 reads SGHAT; CDR2 reads FQDESV (reference sequence). V dropped 4 bases and J dropped 5; count of bases not matched to a gene: 10.

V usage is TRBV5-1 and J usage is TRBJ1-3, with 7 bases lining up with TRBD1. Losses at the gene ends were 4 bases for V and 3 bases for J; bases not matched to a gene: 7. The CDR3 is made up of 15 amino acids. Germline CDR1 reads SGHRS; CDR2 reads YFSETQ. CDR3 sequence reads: CASSTGQAFGNTIYF. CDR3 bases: TGCGCCAGCAGCACTGGACAGGCGTTTGGAAACACCATATATTTT.

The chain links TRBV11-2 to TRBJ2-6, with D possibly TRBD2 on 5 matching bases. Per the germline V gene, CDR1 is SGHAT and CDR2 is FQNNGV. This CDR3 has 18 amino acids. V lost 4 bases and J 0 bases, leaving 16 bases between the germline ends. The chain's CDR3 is CASSSTSAVSSGANVLTF. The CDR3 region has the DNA TGTGCCAGCAGCTCAACCTCAGCGGTGAGCTCTGGGGCCAACGTCCTGACTTTC.

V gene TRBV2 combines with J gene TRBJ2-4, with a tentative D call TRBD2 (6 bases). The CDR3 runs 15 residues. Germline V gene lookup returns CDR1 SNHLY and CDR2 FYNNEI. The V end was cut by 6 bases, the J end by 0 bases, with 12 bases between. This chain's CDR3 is CASRGGLVAKNIQYF. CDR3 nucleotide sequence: TGTGCCAGCAGGGGGGGTTTGGTAGCCAAAAACATTCAGTACTTC.

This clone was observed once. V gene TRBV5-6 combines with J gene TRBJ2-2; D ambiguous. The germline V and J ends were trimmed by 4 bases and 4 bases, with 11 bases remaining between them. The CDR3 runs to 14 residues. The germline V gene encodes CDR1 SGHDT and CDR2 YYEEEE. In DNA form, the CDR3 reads TGTGCCAGCAGCGATGCTACTCGCACCGGGGAGCTGTTTTTT. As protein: CASSDATRTGELFF.

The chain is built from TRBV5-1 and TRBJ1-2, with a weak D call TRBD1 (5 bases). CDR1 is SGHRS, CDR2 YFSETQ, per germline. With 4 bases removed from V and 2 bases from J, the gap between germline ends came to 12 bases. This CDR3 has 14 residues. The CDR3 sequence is CASSAQGLNYGYTF. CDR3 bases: TGCGCCAGCAGCGCCCAGGGTCTGAACTATGGCTACACCTTC.

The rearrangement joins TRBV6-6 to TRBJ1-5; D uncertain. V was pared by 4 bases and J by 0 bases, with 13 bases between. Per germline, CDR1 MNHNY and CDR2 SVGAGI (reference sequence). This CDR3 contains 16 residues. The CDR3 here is CASSSDGRDSNQPQHF. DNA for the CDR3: TGTGCCAGCAGTTCCGACGGGAGAGATAGCAATCAGCCCCAGCATTTT.

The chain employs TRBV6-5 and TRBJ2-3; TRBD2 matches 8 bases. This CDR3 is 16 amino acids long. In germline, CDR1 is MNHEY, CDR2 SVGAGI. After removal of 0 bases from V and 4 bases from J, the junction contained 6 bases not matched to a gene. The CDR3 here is CASSYSGTSPADTQYF. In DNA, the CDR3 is TGTGCCAGCAGTTACTCGGGGACTAGTCCGGCAGATACGCAGTATTTT.

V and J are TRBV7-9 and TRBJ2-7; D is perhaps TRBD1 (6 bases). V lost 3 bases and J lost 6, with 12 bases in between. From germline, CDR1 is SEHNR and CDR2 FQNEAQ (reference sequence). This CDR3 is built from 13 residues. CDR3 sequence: CASSFLQGGEQYF. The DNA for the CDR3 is TGTGCCAGCAGCTTTTTACAGGGCGGCGAGCAGTACTTC.

Here the CDR3 reads CATSREGRNQPQHF. In nucleotides, the CDR3 is TGTGCCACCAGCAGAGAGGGCCGGAATCAGCCCCAGCATTTT. The J gene is TRBJ1-5, the V gene TRBV15; no reliable D call. CDR1 LNHNV and CDR2 YYDKDF come from the germline V gene (reference sequence). Trimming pared 0 bases from V and 4 bases from J, leaving 7 bases between. The CDR3 extends over 14 amino acids. Drawing the rest from reference TRBV15 and TRBJ1-5, the complete variable domain is DAMVIQNPRYQVTQFGKPVTLSCSQTLNHNVMYWYQQKSSQAPKLLFHYYDKDFNNEADTPDNFQSRRPNTSFCFLDIRSPGLGDTAMYLCATSREGRNQPQHFGDGTRLSIL.

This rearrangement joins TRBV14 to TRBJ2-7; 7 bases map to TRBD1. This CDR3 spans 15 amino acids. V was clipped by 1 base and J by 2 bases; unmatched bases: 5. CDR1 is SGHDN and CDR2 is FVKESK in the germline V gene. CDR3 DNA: TGTGCCAGCAGCCAAGTCGGGACAGCTGCCTACGAGCAGTACTTC. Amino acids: CASSQVGTAAYEQYF.

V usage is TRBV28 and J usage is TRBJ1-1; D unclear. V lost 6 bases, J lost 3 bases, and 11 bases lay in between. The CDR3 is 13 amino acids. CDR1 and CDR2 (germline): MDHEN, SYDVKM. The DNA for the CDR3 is TGTGCCAGCAGCCAGGACGGGTACACTGAAGCTTTCTTT. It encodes CASSQDGYTEAFF.